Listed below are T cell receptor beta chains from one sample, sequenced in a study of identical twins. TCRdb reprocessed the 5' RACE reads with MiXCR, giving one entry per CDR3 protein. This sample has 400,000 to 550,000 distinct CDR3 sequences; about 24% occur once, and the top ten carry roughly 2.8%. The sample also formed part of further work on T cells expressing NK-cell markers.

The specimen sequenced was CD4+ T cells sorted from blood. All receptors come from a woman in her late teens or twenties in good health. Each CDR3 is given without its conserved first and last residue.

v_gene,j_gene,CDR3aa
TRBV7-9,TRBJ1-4,ALTGLNEKLF
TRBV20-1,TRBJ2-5,SARVPASGEETQY
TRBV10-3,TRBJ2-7,AISEGQKIGEQY
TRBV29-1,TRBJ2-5,SPWEGETQY
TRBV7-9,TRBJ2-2,ASSLDNLAGELF
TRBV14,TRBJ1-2,ASSQGGVGYT
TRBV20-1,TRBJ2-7,SAPTSGTYEQY
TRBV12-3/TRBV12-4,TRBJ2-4,ASSFRGLAGAGKNIQY
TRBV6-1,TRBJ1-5,ASSTTGALYQPQH
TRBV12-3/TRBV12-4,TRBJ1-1,ASSFGGTTEAF
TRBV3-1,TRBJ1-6,ASSQDGRARESPLH
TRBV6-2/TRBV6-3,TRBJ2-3,ASSYVPGSYTDTQY
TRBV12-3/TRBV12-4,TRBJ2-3,ASSLRQGAAQY
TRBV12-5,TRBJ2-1,ASGGEFSNEQF
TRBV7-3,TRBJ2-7,ASSRNHGTANEQY
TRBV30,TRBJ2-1,AWSLSGLYNEQF
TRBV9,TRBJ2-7,ASSVAETTSYEQY